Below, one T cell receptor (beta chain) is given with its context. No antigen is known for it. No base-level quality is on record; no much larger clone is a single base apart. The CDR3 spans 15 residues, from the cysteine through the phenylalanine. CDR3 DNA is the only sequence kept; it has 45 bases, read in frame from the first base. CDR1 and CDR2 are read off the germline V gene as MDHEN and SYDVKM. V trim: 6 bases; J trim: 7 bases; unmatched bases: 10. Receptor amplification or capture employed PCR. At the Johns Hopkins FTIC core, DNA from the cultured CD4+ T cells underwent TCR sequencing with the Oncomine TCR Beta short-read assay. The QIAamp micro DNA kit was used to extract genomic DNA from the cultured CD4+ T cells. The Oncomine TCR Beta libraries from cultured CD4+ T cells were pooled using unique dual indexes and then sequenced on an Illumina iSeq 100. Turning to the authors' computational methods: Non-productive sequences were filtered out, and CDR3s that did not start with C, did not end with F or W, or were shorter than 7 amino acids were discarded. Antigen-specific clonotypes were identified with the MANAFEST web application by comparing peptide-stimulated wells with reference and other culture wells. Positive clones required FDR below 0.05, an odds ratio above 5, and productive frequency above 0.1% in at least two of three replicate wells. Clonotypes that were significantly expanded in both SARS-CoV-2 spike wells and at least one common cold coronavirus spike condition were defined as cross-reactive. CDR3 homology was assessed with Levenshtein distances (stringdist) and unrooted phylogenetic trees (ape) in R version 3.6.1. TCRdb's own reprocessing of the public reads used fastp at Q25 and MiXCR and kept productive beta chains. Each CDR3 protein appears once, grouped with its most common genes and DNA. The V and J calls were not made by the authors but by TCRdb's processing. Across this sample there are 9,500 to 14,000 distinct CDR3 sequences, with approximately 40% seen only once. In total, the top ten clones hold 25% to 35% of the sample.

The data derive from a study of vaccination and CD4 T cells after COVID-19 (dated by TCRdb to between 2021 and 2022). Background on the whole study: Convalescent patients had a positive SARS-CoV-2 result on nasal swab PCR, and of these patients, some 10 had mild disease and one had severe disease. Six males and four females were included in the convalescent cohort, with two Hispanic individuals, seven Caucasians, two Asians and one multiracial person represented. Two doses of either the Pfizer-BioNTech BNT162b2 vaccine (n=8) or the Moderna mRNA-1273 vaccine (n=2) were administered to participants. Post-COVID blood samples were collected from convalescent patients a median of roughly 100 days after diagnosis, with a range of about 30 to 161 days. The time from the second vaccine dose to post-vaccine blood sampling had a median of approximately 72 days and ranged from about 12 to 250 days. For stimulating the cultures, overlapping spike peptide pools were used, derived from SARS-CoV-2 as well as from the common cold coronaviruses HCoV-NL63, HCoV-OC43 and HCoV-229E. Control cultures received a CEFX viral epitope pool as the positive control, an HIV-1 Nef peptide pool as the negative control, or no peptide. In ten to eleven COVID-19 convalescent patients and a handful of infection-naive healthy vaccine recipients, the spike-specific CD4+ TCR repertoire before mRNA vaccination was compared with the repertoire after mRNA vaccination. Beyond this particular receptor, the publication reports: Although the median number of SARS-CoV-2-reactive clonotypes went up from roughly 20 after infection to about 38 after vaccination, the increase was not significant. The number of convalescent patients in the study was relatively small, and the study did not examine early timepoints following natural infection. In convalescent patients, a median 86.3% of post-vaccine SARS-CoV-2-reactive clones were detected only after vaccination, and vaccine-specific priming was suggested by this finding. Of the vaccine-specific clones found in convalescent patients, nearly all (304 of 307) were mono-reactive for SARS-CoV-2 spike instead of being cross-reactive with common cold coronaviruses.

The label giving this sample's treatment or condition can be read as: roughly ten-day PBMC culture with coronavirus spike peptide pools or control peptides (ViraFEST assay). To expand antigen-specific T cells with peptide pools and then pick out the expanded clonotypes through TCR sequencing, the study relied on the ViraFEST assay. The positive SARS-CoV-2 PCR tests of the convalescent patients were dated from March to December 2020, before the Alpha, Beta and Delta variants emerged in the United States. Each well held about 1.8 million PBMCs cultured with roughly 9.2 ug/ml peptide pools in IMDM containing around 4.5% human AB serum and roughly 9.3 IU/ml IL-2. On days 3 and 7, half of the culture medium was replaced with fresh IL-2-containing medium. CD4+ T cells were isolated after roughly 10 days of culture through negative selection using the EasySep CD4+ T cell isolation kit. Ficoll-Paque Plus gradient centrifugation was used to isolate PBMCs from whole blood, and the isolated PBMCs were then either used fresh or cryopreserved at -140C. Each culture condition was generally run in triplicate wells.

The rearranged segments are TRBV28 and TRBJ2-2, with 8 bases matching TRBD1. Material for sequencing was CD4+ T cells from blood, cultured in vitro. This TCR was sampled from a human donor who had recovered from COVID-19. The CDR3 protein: CASSLGQVQGGELFF. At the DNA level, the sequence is TGTGCCAGCAGCCTGGGACAGGTTCAGGGCGGGGAGCTGTTTTTT.